This TCR beta chain was identified in a study of T-cell reconstitution after alpha-beta-depleted transplantation in children. Findings of the study overall: T-cell counts and diversity at one year post-transplant came mainly from newly produced T cells. The high TCRbeta diversity at day 60 in some patients came from surviving recipient T cells and thymic progenitors. About two months after transplant, alpha-beta T cells reportedly came from several hundred expanded graft clones.

In its sample, this clonotype was seen many times. The antigen remains undetermined. A TCRbeta library incorporating unique molecular identifiers was prepared. TCRdb redid the calling of the PCR reads with MiXCR, one entry per CDR3 protein. The table records 670,000 or so distinct CDR3 sequences, over 10% of them present only once. V dropped 8 bases and J dropped 4; count of bases not matched to a gene: 9. The germline V gene encodes CDR1 WSHSY and CDR2 SAAADI. The length of the CDR3 is 15 residues. The receptor's source is a girl aged 2-15 years with congenital amegakaryocytic thrombocytopenia, due to receive a stem cell transplant. The chain combines TRBV10-2 with TRBJ2-3; TRBD2 agrees at 10 bases. Material: PBMCs, obtained before TCRalphabeta/CD19-depleted stem cell transplant. DNA for the CDR3: TGCGCCAGCCACGGTCTAGCGGGAGTTTCAGATACGCAGTATTTT. This gives the protein CASHGLAGVSDTQYF.